This passage covers 24 T cell receptor beta chains from one sample sequenced in a study of blood T cell repertoires in COVID-19. Sequenced by immunoSEQ multiplex PCR; TCRdb stores in-frame clones only, minus some. The sample includes around 200,000 clones, around 82% of them seen just once. Sequenced material: peripheral blood. All receptors come from a man between 45 and 60 years old with active or convalescent COVID-19.

The chain combines TRBV7-2 with TRBJ2-5; TRBD1 is a possible D gene (5 bases). The CDR3 extends over 15 amino acids. V lost 5 bases, J lost 1 base, and 14 bases lay in between. From germline, CDR1 is SGHTA and CDR2 FQGNSA. CDR3 sequence (DNA): TGTGCCAGCAGCCCCTCCAGGGCCAGCCAAGAGACCCAGTACTTC. Its protein is CASSPSRASQETQYF.

Concerning this clone itself: Other nucleotide sequences in the sample specify the same CDR3. This sequence joins TRBV19 and TRBJ1-5; possibly TRBD1 for D (6 bases). Between the trimmed V and J ends, which lost 5 bases and 4 bases, there was a span of 12 bases. The CDR3 loop spans 14 amino acids. The germline V gene has CDR1 LNHDA and CDR2 SQIVND (reference sequence). CDR3 loop: CASSEQGRNQPQHF. In DNA, the CDR3 is TGTGCCAGTAGTGAACAGGGTAGGAATCAGCCCCAGCATTTT.

The chain combines TRBV27 with TRBJ1-5, with a possible D match to TRBD1 (5 bases). This CDR3 has 13 residues. Deletions cut 7 bases from V and 4 bases from J, with 11 bases between. Germline assignment: CDR1 MNHEY and CDR2 SMNVEV (reference sequence). For the CDR3, the DNA is TGTGCCAGCACGGGGGGTTTTAATCAGCCCCAGCATTTT. Encoded protein: CASTGGFNQPQHF.

This clone was detected once. The CDR3 DNA follows: TGTGCAAGTCGCTTAATCAGTGCCTCTAATGAAAAACTGTTTTTT. Translated: CASRLISASNEKLFF. The chain employs TRBV12-2 and TRBJ1-4; the table names TRBD1, a call not compared with the DNA. TRBV12-2 is a listed pseudogene. There are 15 residues in the CDR3.

The V gene is TRBV5-4, the J gene TRBJ1-2; the match to TRBD1 covers 8 bases. Per germline, CDR1 SGHNT and CDR2 YYREEE (reference sequence). The ends lost 5 bases at V and 4 bases at J; junction bases unmatched: 10. The CDR3 loop spans 15 amino acids. This chain's CDR3 is CASSRGQGRGYGYTF. CDR3 coding DNA: TGTGCCAGCAGTCGTGGACAGGGTAGGGGCTATGGCTACACCTTC. Full variable domain (remainder filled in from reference TRBV5-4 and TRBJ1-2): ETGVTQSPTHLIKTRGQQVTLRCSSQSGHNTVSWYQQALGQGPQFIFQYYREEENGRGNFPPRFSGLQFPNYSSELNVNALELDDSALYLCASSRGQGRGYGYTFGSGTRLTVV.

This clone occurred once. J is TRBJ2-5 and V is TRBV10-1; 7 bases agree with TRBD2. Germline trimming cut 3 bases from V and 2 bases from J; bases unmatched to any gene: 3. The CDR3 sequence is 14 residues long. Germline CDR1 is WNHNN and CDR2 is SYGVQD (reference sequence). For the CDR3, the DNA is TGCGCCAGCAGTGATGGCGGGAGTCAAGAGACCCAGTACTTC. Amino acids: CASSDGGSQETQYF.

In regard to this clone: Other DNA sequences within the sample encode an identical CDR3. The chain employs TRBV20-1 and TRBJ1-1; the match to TRBD1 covers 7 bases. V gave up 6 bases and J gave up 3 bases; unmatched junction bases: 1. The length of the CDR3 is 11 residues. The germline gives CDR1 DFQATT, CDR2 SNEGSKA (reference sequence). CDR3: CSATGYTEAFF. CDR3 nucleotide sequence: TGCAGTGCGACAGGGTACACTGAAGCTTTCTTT.

The chain recombines TRBV28 with TRBJ1-5; D is ambiguous. In germline, CDR1 is MDHEN, CDR2 SYDVKM. Trimming cost V 3 bases and J 5 bases, with 8 bases left between them. CDR3 length: 13 amino acids. The CDR3 coding sequence is TGTGCCAGCAGTTTTGGCGGAGATCAGCCCCAGCATTTT. Its translation: CASSFGGDQPQHF.

The V and J genes are TRBV19 and TRBJ2-1; weak D call: TRBD1 (5 bases). Germline CDR1 is LNHDA and CDR2 is SQIVND (reference sequence). The V gene lost 0 bases and the J gene lost 0 bases, with 9 bases spanning the gap. The CDR3 extends over 16 amino acids. CDR3 sequence reads: CASSIDLGLSYNEQFF. The CDR3 DNA reads as TGTGCCAGTAGTATAGATTTGGGGCTCTCCTACAATGAGCAGTTCTTC.

The chain is built from TRBV4-3 and TRBJ1-1; D is unresolved. This CDR3 is built from 13 residues. The germline gives CDR1 LGHNA, CDR2 YSLEER. V was pared by 6 bases and J by 1 base, with 9 bases between. The chain's CDR3 is CASSLTENTEAFF. In DNA, the CDR3 is TGCGCCAGCAGTCTTACAGAGAACACTGAAGCTTTCTTT.

This chain uses TRBV2 with TRBJ1-3, with TRBD1 matching over 8 bases. The CDR3 runs 15 residues. Trimming cost V 6 bases and J 2 bases; bases outside gene matches: 6. The V gene's germline CDR1 is SNHLY and CDR2 FYNNEI. CDR3 DNA sequence: TGTGCCAGCAGGGATTTACAGGGGGCTGGAAACACCATATATTTT. Translation gives CASRDLQGAGNTIYF.

V gene TRBV19 combines with J gene TRBJ1-2; possible D gene TRBD1, 6 bases. The CDR3 is 14 amino acids. Deletions cut 5 bases from V and 4 bases from J, with 14 bases between. Per germline, CDR1 LNHDA and CDR2 SQIVND (reference sequence). CDR3 sequence (DNA): TGTGCCAGTAGTCCGCCCCAGGGGACCTATGGCTACACCTTC. Translation gives CASSPPQGTYGYTF.

The chain carries TRBV28 and TRBJ1-1, with TRBD1 matching over 8 bases. Trimming at V came to 6 bases and at J to 3 bases, leaving 9 bases not matched to a gene. Germline assignment: CDR1 MDHEN and CDR2 SYDVKM. The length of the CDR3 is 15 residues. CDR3 DNA sequence: TGTGCCAGCAGACGGACAGGGCGGGGGTACACTGAAGCTTTCTTT. Amino acid sequence: CASRRTGRGYTEAFF.

The chain recombines TRBV7-9 with TRBJ2-7; a weak D match, TRBD1 (5 bases). The V gene's germline CDR1 is SEHNR and CDR2 FQNEAQ (reference sequence). V was cut by 7 bases and J by 3 bases, with 25 bases left in between. There are 17 residues in the CDR3. CDR3 sequence reads: CASIHPIGRRTSYEQYF. The CDR3, as DNA: TGTGCCAGCATCCACCCGATCGGACGTCGGACAAGCTACGAGCAGTACTTC.

The chain employs TRBV7-2 and TRBJ2-3; TRBD1 might be the D (6 bases). The CDR3 runs 13 residues. V was clipped by 8 bases and J by 0 bases, with 9 bases between them. Germline CDR1 reads SGHTA; CDR2 reads FQGNSA. CDR3 sequence: CASGQGSTDTQYF. The CDR3 region has the DNA TGTGCCAGCGGTCAGGGGAGCACAGATACGCAGTATTTT.

J is TRBJ2-6 and V is TRBV25-1, with 9 positions matching TRBD1. The CDR3 is 18 residues long. The germline CDR1 and CDR2 sequences are MGHDK and SYGVNS. With 6 bases clipped from V and 0 bases from J, the junction kept 9 bases outside the gene matches. The CDR3 coding sequence is TGTGCCAGCAGCTCTTGGGGACAGGGTCACTCTGGGGCCAACGTCCTGACTTTC. It translates to CASSSWGQGHSGANVLTF.

The chain is built from TRBV6-2 or TRBV6-3 and TRBJ1-2; 8 nucleotides match TRBD1. Germline values: CDR1 MNHEY, CDR2 SVGEGT. CDR3 length: 14 residues. V trimming: 2 bases; J trimming: 8 bases; junction bases outside the gene matches: 7. CDR3 coding DNA: TGTGCCAGCAGTTACGGGGACAGGATTGGAGGCTACACCTTC. It specifies CASSYGDRIGGYTF.

This chain joins TRBV10-2 and TRBJ1-5; maybe TRBD1 (5 bases). The V gene lost 4 bases and the J gene lost 7 bases, with 11 bases spanning the gap. Germline V gene sequence: CDR1 WSHSY, CDR2 SAAADI. The CDR3 runs 13 residues. The CDR3, as DNA: TGCGCCAGCAGTGGCAGGGCGGGGCAGCCCCAGCATTTT. Translation gives CASSGRAGQPQHF.

CDR3 residues: CASSQGTGGGSPLHF. CDR3 coding DNA: TGTGCCAGCAGCCAAGGCACAGGGGGAGGTTCACCCCTCCACTTT. The V call is TRBV14, the J call TRBJ1-6; 8 bases are shared with TRBD1. The CDR3 extends over 15 amino acids. Germline assignment: CDR1 SGHDN and CDR2 FVKESK. V gave up 1 base and J gave up 9 bases; unmatched junction bases: 5.

This clone was seen a single time. J is TRBJ1-2 and V is TRBV2; the D gene is possibly TRBD1 (6 bases). Per the germline V gene, CDR1 is SNHLY and CDR2 is FYNNEI. The ends were cut back, 4 bases at V and 6 bases at J, with 12 bases in the middle. This CDR3 region has 13 residues. This CDR3 reads CASSAGGPHGYTF. In nucleotides, the CDR3 is TGTGCCAGCAGTGCGGGGGGCCCCCATGGCTACACCTTC.

This chain joins TRBV7-9 and TRBJ1-2; D is uncertain. Germline-derived CDR1 and CDR2 are SEHNR and FQNEAQ (reference sequence). This CDR3 contains 16 residues. The V gene lost 1 base and the J gene lost 4 bases, with 16 bases spanning the gap. CDR3 coding DNA: TGTGCCAGCAGCTTAGGAGGAGGGTCACGATTCTATGGCTACACCTTC. Residues: CASSLGGGSRFYGYTF.

The chain is built from TRBV10-1 and TRBJ1-4; 7 bases map to TRBD1. The CDR3 length is 15 residues. V gave up 6 bases and J gave up 7 bases; unmatched junction bases: 11. Germline V gene data show CDR1 as WNHNN and CDR2 as SYGVQD (reference sequence). CDR3 protein: CASSPGTAGSEKLFF. The CDR3 nucleotides are TGCGCCAGCAGCCCGGGGACAGCCGGGAGTGAAAAACTGTTTTTT.

This clone was counted a single time. CDR3 bases: TGTGCCAGTAGTCAGGGGGCGTACGCCGGGGAGCTGTTTTTT. Translation gives CASSQGAYAGELFF. The V and J genes are TRBV19 and TRBJ2-2; 8 nucleotides align to TRBD1. The CDR3 consists of 14 residues. The germline V gene encodes CDR1 LNHDA and CDR2 SQIVND (reference sequence). The V segment lost 5 bases and the J segment 6 bases; nucleotides outside the gene matches: 5.

A single count supports this clone. This chain connects TRBV27 to TRBJ2-7; D is unresolved. Per the germline V gene, CDR1 is MNHEY and CDR2 is SMNVEV (reference sequence). CDR3 length equals 17 residues. V lost 1 base to trimming and J lost 3 bases, with 19 bases between them. CDR3: CASSLYGVPTYGYEQYF. DNA for the CDR3: TGTGCCAGCAGTTTATATGGAGTTCCCACATACGGCTACGAGCAGTACTTC.